This is a list of T cell receptor beta chains from one sample in a study of CD8 T cells in ankylosing spondylitis. TCRdb passed the 5' RACE reads through MiXCR, listing each CDR3 protein once. The table has under 850,000 distinct CDR3 sequences, 15% to 20% seen once; the top ten hold 15% to 20%. The sample taken for sequencing was blood, either unsorted or a sorted T cell fraction (not recorded which). All receptors come from a male donor with ankylosing spondylitis. Each CDR3 is given with its conserved first and last residue. The order of the fields is V gene, CDR3 protein.

TRBV20-1	CSARDTTTGFYEQYF
TRBV15	CATSRVVAGLYEQYF
TRBV4-1	CASSQVRLRGDTQYF
TRBV20-1	CSARQGTNEKLFF
TRBV20-1	CSAGKGALLSPLHF
TRBV7-3	CASSSGGSFLTF
TRBV25-1	CASSEYTTGTLGGYTF
TRBV20-1	CSASSPESYNEQFF
TRBV12-5	CASGLTGDTQYF
TRBV10-3	CAIRGLADEQFF
TRBV7-6	CASSLVSGGAYNEQFF